This T cell receptor beta chain originates from a study of shared clonotypes between healthy human individuals. The study enrolled healthy HIV-negative adults without recent acute infections or vaccinations as donors. DNA from unsorted PBMC was sequenced on ten immunoSEQ deep assay plates. Assay: immunoSEQ multiplex PCR; the TCRdb copy retains only in-frame clones and omits some. The sample yields fewer than 650,000 clones, around 76% seen once. This clone was detected only a few times. Its antigen is undetermined. Points from the study as a whole: Few donors limited the genetic and exposure-history diversity represented.

Germline-derived CDR1 and CDR2 are SNHLY and FYNNEI. V dropped 5 bases and J dropped 8 bases, with 15 bases sitting between them. This CDR3 is built from 13 residues. The receptor's source is a middle-aged woman in good health. Some clones in this sample may be carry-over from other donors' samples. The specimen was PBMCs. This chain links TRBV2 with TRBJ1-1; perhaps TRBD1 as D (6 bases). In DNA form, the CDR3 reads TGTGCCAGCAGTTCAACAGGGTCACGGGAAGCTTTCTTT. Protein: CASSSTGSREAFF.